Listed below are T cell receptor beta chains from one sample, sequenced in a study of tumor T cells in aggressive B-cell lymphoma. Sequencing used immunoSEQ multiplex PCR; TCRdb keeps in-frame clones, though not all of them. The data contain around 4,500 clones, over 75% of them singletons. Sequencing was performed on tumor tissue. Receptors originate from an adult with diffuse large B cell lymphoma. Each CDR3 is given with its conserved first and last residue. Fields, in order: J gene, clone size, V gene, CDR3 protein. Expanded clones get a size class; other rows say once, few or many, or leave the size out.

>TRBJ1-1|NA|TRBV16
CASSQGRTGEAEAFF
>TRBJ1-5|NA|TRBV6-5
CASSYGAEFSNQPQHF
>TRBJ1-1|NA|TRBV28
CASSFSRSLYRGPEAFF
>TRBJ1-1|NA|TRBV7-2
CASSSKGGVTEAFF
>TRBJ2-3|NA|TRBV7-2
CASSPVSRRADTQYF
>TRBJ2-7|few|TRBV10-3
CASRTSSEQYF
>TRBJ1-2|NA|TRBV7-8
CASSLIGVGYGYTF
>TRBJ1-2|NA|TRBV20-1
CSAPGRGFYTF
>TRBJ1-2|few|TRBV18
CASSPPSSDYGYTF
>TRBJ1-2|NA|TRBV27
CASSAEGTRDHYGYTF
>TRBJ2-5|NA|TRBV7-9
CASSPNAGFQETQYF
>TRBJ2-1|NA|TRBV18
CASRLLRNEQFF
>TRBJ1-2|NA|TRBV9
CASRETGNYGYTF
>TRBJ1-6|NA|TRBV11-2
CASSLEAWGDSPLHF
>TRBJ2-2|NA|TRBV9
CASSLNTGELFF
>TRBJ1-4|few|TRBV27
CASSWSGGNEKLFF